This T cell receptor beta chain was obtained from a study of shared clonotypes between healthy human individuals. Study-wide background: The plates for each donor numbered three CD4 naive, three CD4 memory, two CD8 naive and one CD8 memory. Study findings and constraints: A few donors showed sharing of approximately 5% of naive CD4 clonotypes. The study drew on few donors, limiting represented genetic and exposure-history diversity.

All of the donors resided in Nashville, Tennessee, and each was a Caucasian adult. The protocol was immunoSEQ multiplex PCR, while the TCRdb copy is restricted to in-frame clones and leaves out a portion. The repertoire holds roughly 2.2 million clones, with 90% to 95% as singletons. This clone was seen only once. Antigen specificity is unknown. Looked up from germline, CDR1 is SEHNR and CDR2 is FQNEAQ (reference sequence). The ends lost 1 base at V and 5 bases at J; junction bases unmatched: 4. CDR3 size: 14 residues. The V gene is TRBV7-9, the J gene TRBJ1-1; 7 bases line up with TRBD1. This clonotype originated in a man aged 18 to 30 in good health. Some clones in this sample may be carry-over from other donors' samples. The sample comprised naive CD4+ T cells from PBMCs. The subset is: CD45RA+ positively selected. In nucleotides, the CDR3 is TGTGCCAGCAGCTTAGAGGGGGCGATAACTGAAGCTTTCTTT. Amino acids: CASSLEGAITEAFF.